One T cell receptor (beta chain) is described in this entry. Here immunoSEQ multiplex PCR was the method, and the copy in TCRdb shows in-frame clones only, minus some. The sample records about 95,000 clones, approximately 83% being singletons. The sample originates from a study of radiotherapy plus CTLA-4 blockade in lung cancer. The germline CDR1 and CDR2 sequences are SQVTM and ANQGSEA. The ends were cut back, 7 bases at V and 1 base at J, with 13 bases in the middle. The CDR3 sequence is 13 residues long. The specimen was peripheral blood, collected from a patient treated with radiotherapy plus ipilimumab. This receptor was obtained from a human donor with non-small cell lung cancer who had stable disease on radiotherapy plus ipilimumab. The rearrangement links TRBV29-1 to TRBJ1-1; a weak D match, TRBD1 (5 bases). For the CDR3, the DNA is TGCAGCGCTGGAAGGGGTCCGAACACTGAAGCTTTCTTT. It specifies CSAGRGPNTEAFF.